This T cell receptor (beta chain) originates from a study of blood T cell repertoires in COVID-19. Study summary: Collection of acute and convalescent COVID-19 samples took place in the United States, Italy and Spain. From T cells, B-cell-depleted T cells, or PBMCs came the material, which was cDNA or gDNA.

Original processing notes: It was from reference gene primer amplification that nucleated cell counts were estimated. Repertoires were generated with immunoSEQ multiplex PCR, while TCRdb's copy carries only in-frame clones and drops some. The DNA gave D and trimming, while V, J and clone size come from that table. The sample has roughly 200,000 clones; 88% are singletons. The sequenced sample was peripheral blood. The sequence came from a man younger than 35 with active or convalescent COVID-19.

CDR3 sequence: CASSAGTGGFQPQHF. The CDR3 nucleotides read TGTGCCAGTAGTGCCGGGACAGGGGGCTTTCAGCCCCAGCATTTT. J is TRBJ1-5 and V is TRBV19; 12 nucleotides align to TRBD1. Losses at the gene ends were 5 bases for V and 6 bases for J; bases not matched to a gene: 5. Germline values: CDR1 LNHDA, CDR2 SQIVND (reference sequence). The CDR3 is made up of 15 amino acids.